The T cell receptor beta chain described here comes from a study of glioma-infiltrating T cells. Study observations and caveats: Patients with low tissue-blood divergence carried a signature set of shared blood CDR3 motifs. Above-expected tissue-blood divergence occurred in all gliomas, most in low-grade ones.

Amplification of TCR alpha and beta CDR3 regions from RNA used iRepertoire nested multiplex PCR. Input was roughly 95-400 ng of tissue mRNA or PBMC total RNA. Each CDR3 protein is one row after TCRdb ran MiXCR on the multiplex PCR reads. Of a few hundred thousand distinct CDR3 sequences detected, around 38% appear once; the ten largest clones hold about 11%. Remarks on this clonotype: Its target is unknown.

Looked up from germline, CDR1 is MNHEY and CDR2 is SMNVEV (reference sequence). CDR3 length equals 13 residues. Trimming shortened V by 3 bases and J by 5 bases, and 11 bases separated the two germline ends. The specimen sequenced was glioma tissue, nonneoplastic brain tissue, or PBMCs (not recorded which). The chain is built from TRBV27 and TRBJ2-7; D assignment may be TRBD1 or TRBD2 (5 bases each). The source is a human donor with low-grade glioma or glioblastoma, undergoing nonglioma brain surgery, or in good health (not recorded which). The CDR3 nucleotides read TGTGCCAGCAGTTTGGGGGTTCACAACGAGCAGTACTTC. Protein: CASSLGVHNEQYF.